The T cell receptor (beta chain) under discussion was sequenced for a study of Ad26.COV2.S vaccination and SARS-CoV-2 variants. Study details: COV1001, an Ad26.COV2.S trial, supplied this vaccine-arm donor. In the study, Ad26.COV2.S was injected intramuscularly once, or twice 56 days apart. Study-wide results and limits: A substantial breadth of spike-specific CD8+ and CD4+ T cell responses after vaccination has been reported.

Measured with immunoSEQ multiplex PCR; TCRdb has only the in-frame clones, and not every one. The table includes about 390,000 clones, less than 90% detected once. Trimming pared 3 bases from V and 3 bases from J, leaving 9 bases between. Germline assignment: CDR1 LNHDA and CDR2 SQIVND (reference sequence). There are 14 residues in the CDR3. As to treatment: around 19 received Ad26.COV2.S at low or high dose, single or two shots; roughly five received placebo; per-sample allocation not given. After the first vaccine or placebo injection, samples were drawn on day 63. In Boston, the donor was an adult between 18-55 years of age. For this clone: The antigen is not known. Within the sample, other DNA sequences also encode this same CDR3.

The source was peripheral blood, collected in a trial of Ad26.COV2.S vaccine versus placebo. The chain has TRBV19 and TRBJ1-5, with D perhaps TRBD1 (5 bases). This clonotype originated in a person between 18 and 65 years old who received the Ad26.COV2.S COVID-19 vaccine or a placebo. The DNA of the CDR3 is TGTGCCAGTAGTATCCCCAGGGACAATCAGCCCCAGCATTTT. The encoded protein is CASSIPRDNQPQHF.